A selection of T cell receptor beta chains follows, all from one sample in a study of blood T cell repertoires in COVID-19. Measured with immunoSEQ multiplex PCR; TCRdb has only the in-frame clones, and not every one. The data show 100,000 to 150,000 clones, with 82% seen just once and around 10% held by the top ten. The source material was peripheral blood. Receptor source: a human donor in a cohort sampled during active COVID-19. Both conserved end residues are part of each CDR3. D genes are given only for firm matches. Rows may omit the clone size; those that give it use once, few, many or a size class.

v_gene: TRBV18
j_gene: TRBJ2-1
abundance: once
d_gene: -
CDR3aa: CASSLREPNEQFF
CDR3nt: TGTGCCAGCTCACTCCGGGAACCCAATGAGCAGTTCTTC

v_gene: TRBV29-1
j_gene: TRBJ1-1
abundance: few
d_gene: TRBD1
CDR3aa: CSARTGNTEAFF
CDR3nt: TGCAGCGCCAGGACAGGGAACACTGAAGCTTTCTTT

v_gene: TRBV7-8
j_gene: TRBJ2-2
abundance: once
d_gene: -
CDR3aa: CASSSFVGSTGELFF
CDR3nt: TGTGCCAGCAGCTCATTCGTCGGGAGCACCGGGGAGCTGTTTTTT

v_gene: TRBV6-5
j_gene: TRBJ2-1
abundance: -
d_gene: TRBD2
CDR3aa: CASSTRGGSYNEQFF
CDR3nt: TGTGCCAGCAGTACTCGCGGGGGCTCCTACAATGAGCAGTTCTTC

v_gene: TRBV7-6
j_gene: TRBJ2-5
abundance: few
d_gene: TRBD2
CDR3aa: CASSPSAGGGGSETQYF
CDR3nt: TGTGCCAGCAGCCCGTCGGCGGGCGGGGGAGGTTCGGAGACCCAGTACTTC

v_gene: TRBV7-2
j_gene: TRBJ1-4
abundance: once
d_gene: TRBD1
CDR3aa: CASSFGQGREKLFF
CDR3nt: TGTGCCAGCAGCTTCGGACAGGGTCGGGAAAAACTGTTTTTT

v_gene: TRBV5-4
j_gene: TRBJ2-7
abundance: -
d_gene: -
CDR3aa: CASSLRGRATYEQYF
CDR3nt: TGTGCCAGCAGCTTGCGGGGAAGGGCAACCTACGAGCAGTACTTC

v_gene: TRBV2
j_gene: TRBJ1-3
abundance: -
d_gene: TRBD1
CDR3aa: CASSGGTGNGNTIYF
CDR3nt: TGTGCCAGCAGTGGTGGGACAGGGAATGGAAACACCATATATTTT

v_gene: TRBV6-6
j_gene: TRBJ1-2
abundance: -
d_gene: -
CDR3aa: CASIHERGAWGYTF
CDR3nt: TGTGCCAGCATTCACGAACGGGGGGCATGGGGCTACACCTTC

v_gene: TRBV3-1/TRBV3-2
j_gene: TRBJ1-1
abundance: -
d_gene: TRBD1
CDR3aa: CASSHPIHGQVNTEAFF
CDR3nt: TGTGCCAGCAGCCACCCTATACATGGACAGGTGAACACTGAAGCTTTCTTT

v_gene: TRBV5-8
j_gene: TRBJ2-7
abundance: few
d_gene: TRBD1
CDR3aa: CASSGTGGSYEQYF
CDR3nt: TGTGCCAGCAGCGGGACAGGGGGCTCCTACGAGCAGTACTTC

v_gene: TRBV2
j_gene: TRBJ2-5
abundance: -
d_gene: TRBD2
CDR3aa: CASMGTNLQETQYF
CDR3nt: TGTGCCAGCATGGGGACTAATCTCCAAGAGACCCAGTACTTC

v_gene: TRBV2
j_gene: TRBJ2-3
abundance: -
d_gene: -
CDR3aa: CASNRAGVGTDTQYF
CDR3nt: TGTGCCAGCAACCGAGCAGGGGTCGGCACAGATACGCAGTATTTT

v_gene: TRBV3-1/TRBV3-2
j_gene: TRBJ2-7
abundance: once
d_gene: TRBD2
CDR3aa: CASSQDSARGASYEQYF
CDR3nt: TGTGCCAGCAGCCAAGATAGTGCGCGGGGGGCTTCCTACGAGCAGTACTTC

v_gene: TRBV3-1/TRBV3-2
j_gene: TRBJ2-2
abundance: -
d_gene: -
CDR3aa: CASSQDLVGRGNTGELFF
CDR3nt: TGTGCCAGCAGCCAAGATCTTGTTGGACGGGGTAACACCGGGGAGCTGTTTTTT

v_gene: TRBV10-2
j_gene: TRBJ2-2
abundance: once
d_gene: TRBD1
CDR3aa: CASSEQGVPAGELFF
CDR3nt: TGCGCCAGCAGTGAACAGGGGGTCCCGGCCGGGGAGCTGTTTTTT

v_gene: TRBV2
j_gene: TRBJ2-5
abundance: -
d_gene: TRBD1
CDR3aa: CACRDRGNQETQYF
CDR3nt: TGTGCCTGCCGGGACAGGGGGAACCAAGAGACCCAGTACTTC

v_gene: TRBV27
j_gene: TRBJ1-1
abundance: -
d_gene: -
CDR3aa: CASHRGAEAFF
CDR3nt: TGTGCCAGCCACCGGGGAGCTGAAGCTTTCTTT